The 6 T cell receptor beta chains given below trace back to one sample, sequenced in a study of T cell repertoires in cytomegalovirus infection. These TCRs' antigens remain unknown. MiXCR, run by TCRdb on the reads, gives a single entry per CDR3 protein. Of approximately 1,000,000 distinct CDR3 sequences in the sample, roughly 31% were seen once. The sequencing here drew on cultured CD8+ T cells from PBMCs, taken from culture after CMV antigen stimulation. Source of these receptors: a human donor in good health (CMV status not recorded). Some clones in this sample may be carry-over from other donors' samples.

This clonotype was counted between two and nine times. V is TRBV4-1 and J is TRBJ2-1; 12 bases match TRBD2. The CDR3 has 16 residues. Germline CDR1 reads MGHRA; CDR2 reads YSYEKL. The J segment lost 6 bases and the V segment lost 4 bases, leaving 7 bases of the junction unmatched. In DNA form, the CDR3 reads TGCGCCAGCAGCCCCTTGACTAGCGGGGGAATCAATGAGCAGTTCTTC. Encoded protein: CASSPLTSGGINEQFF.

The gene calls are TRBV6-1 and TRBJ2-6, with D uncertain. This CDR3 is built from 12 residues. Germline V gene sequence: CDR1 MNHNS, CDR2 SASEGT. DNA of the CDR3: TGTTCACTATTATCTGGGGCCAACGTCCTGACTTTC. Amino acid sequence: CSLLSGANVLTF.

The chain links TRBV6-6 to TRBJ1-1, with D possibly matching TRBD1 (5 bases). The CDR3 contains 15 residues. CDR1 and CDR2 (germline): MNHNY, SVGAGI (reference sequence). The V gene lost 0 bases and the J gene lost 7 bases, with 15 bases spanning the gap. As DNA, the CDR3 is TGTGCCAGCAGTTACTCGATGGGGGAGGTGGGTGAAGCTTTCTTT. Its protein is CASSYSMGEVGEAFF.

The sample holds a few counts of this clonotype. The chain employs TRBV12-3 or TRBV12-4 and TRBJ2-2, with a tentative D call TRBD1 (6 bases). Trimming cost V 8 bases and J 1 base, with 17 bases left between them. This CDR3 spans 16 amino acids. As DNA, the CDR3 is TGTGCCAGCGGTACCGGGACACACTTGAACACCGGGGAGCTGTTTTTT. This codes for CASGTGTHLNTGELFF.

CDR3 loop: CASSEQGAQPTYEQYF. As DNA, the CDR3 is TGTGCCAGCAGTGAACAGGGGGCGCAGCCAACCTACGAGCAGTACTTC. The chain recombines TRBV27 with TRBJ2-7; 9 bases line up with TRBD1. CDR1 is MNHEY and CDR2 is SMNVEV in the germline V gene (reference sequence). The V and J ends lost 5 bases and 2 bases, in that order; junction bases with no gene match: 10. This CDR3 has 16 amino acids.

Concerning this clonotype: One junction end disagrees with the germline gene, perhaps due to a read error. The chain recombines TRBV25-1 with TRBJ2-6; D is unclear. The CDR3 contains 12 residues. Per the germline V gene, CDR1 is MGHDK and CDR2 is SYGVNS. CDR3: CANSSGANVLTF. The CDR3 DNA is TGTGCCAACAGTTCCGGGGCCAACGTCCTGACTTTC.